Described below is a single T cell receptor (beta chain) sequence and its context. The data are from a study of blood T cell repertoires in COVID-19. For the study at large: Sites in the United States, Italy and Spain provided acute and convalescent COVID-19 samples. Sources were T cells, B-cell-depleted T cells, or PBMCs; the material itself was cDNA or gDNA.

The CDR3 runs to 16 residues. Germline trimming cut 5 bases from V and 5 bases from J; bases unmatched to any gene: 13. Germline CDR1 and CDR2: LNHNV and YYDKDF (reference sequence). In the original workflow: Amplifying reference gene primers gave estimates of nucleated cell counts. Only in-frame clones appear in the TCRdb table, and some are missing; sequencing was by immunoSEQ multiplex PCR. V and J calls and clone size follow that table, whereas D and trimming were derived from the DNA. Of about 150,000 clones detected, 80% to 90% appear once; the ten largest clones hold around 0.91%. The TCR comes from a woman aged 45-65 years with acute or convalescent COVID-19. The chain employs TRBV15 and TRBJ2-7, with TRBD2 matching over 9 bases. Sequenced sample: peripheral blood. The CDR3 is CATSSRRASGKDEQYF. DNA of the CDR3: TGTGCCACCAGCTCCCGAAGGGCTAGCGGGAAGGACGAGCAGTACTTC.